Listed below are T cell receptor beta chains from one sample, sequenced in a study of T cells in Graves' hyperthyroidism and ophthalmopathy. TCRdb analysed the multiplex PCR reads with MiXCR anew, one entry per CDR3 protein. Seen here are 300,000 to 400,000 distinct CDR3 sequences, around a sixth observed once, and the top ten hold around 47%. What was sequenced was blood. These TCRs come from a woman aged 45-59 years with Graves' hyperthyroidism. Both conserved end residues are part of each CDR3. The order of the fields is CDR3 protein, V gene, J gene.

CDR3: CASSAYRDTGELFF
V: TRBV7-9
J: TRBJ2-2

CDR3: CASSLATSGRDTGELFF
V: TRBV28
J: TRBJ2-2

CDR3: CASNQGGGDAETQYF
V: TRBV28
J: TRBJ2-5

CDR3: CASSLNSGRAYEQYF
V: TRBV7-2
J: TRBJ2-7

CDR3: CASSLTPLEGQETQYF
V: TRBV7-3
J: TRBJ2-5

CDR3: CVTQDPRTDTQYF
V: TRBV12-3/TRBV12-4
J: TRBJ2-3

CDR3: CASSFMAGQTGDTQYF
V: TRBV5-6
J: TRBJ2-3

CDR3: CSASSGDRGQEQYF
V: TRBV20-1
J: TRBJ2-7

CDR3: CSASSPGDEAFF
V: TRBV20-1
J: TRBJ1-1

CDR3: CASSPGLWDEQFF
V: TRBV18
J: TRBJ2-1

CDR3: CASGTSGSYNEQYF
V: TRBV12-3/TRBV12-4
J: -

CDR3: CASSPRTSGSGEQFF
V: TRBV11-2
J: TRBJ2-1

CDR3: CSARPNSGTVGNEQFF
V: TRBV20-1
J: TRBJ2-1

CDR3: CASSRGTDGELFF
V: TRBV5-6
J: TRBJ2-2

CDR3: CASSFRQDGYTF
V: TRBV12-3/TRBV12-4
J: TRBJ1-2

CDR3: CALRGSTDTQYF
V: TRBV10-2
J: TRBJ2-3

CDR3: CASGSSLRGSQETQYF
V: TRBV5-1
J: TRBJ2-5

CDR3: CASSLAGKMNTEAFF
V: TRBV7-9
J: TRBJ1-1

CDR3: CASSLMTSGIIEQYF
V: TRBV5-6
J: TRBJ2-7

CDR3: CASQLTRAGAAGKQFF
V: TRBV6-2/TRBV6-3
J: TRBJ2-1

CDR3: CASSLASDEQYF
V: TRBV7-9
J: TRBJ2-7

CDR3: CSVEDGQGAWGYTF
V: TRBV29-1
J: TRBJ1-2

CDR3: CASSHPEGNNSPLHF
V: TRBV4-1
J: TRBJ1-6

CDR3: CSVEVAGPYGYIF
V: TRBV29-1
J: TRBJ1-2

CDR3: CASSRTGTSGRFGETQYF
V: TRBV18
J: TRBJ2-5

CDR3: CASSQAPTGRDTEAFF
V: TRBV3-1
J: TRBJ1-1

CDR3: CASGPRDYNSPLHF
V: TRBV12-3/TRBV12-4
J: TRBJ1-6

CDR3: CASSHHRDNEQFF
V: TRBV13
J: TRBJ2-1

CDR3: CAGSLTSGQGATEAFF
V: TRBV5-5
J: TRBJ1-1

CDR3: CAISETSPMTGTDTQYF
V: TRBV10-3
J: TRBJ2-3

CDR3: CASTRDLETEAFF
V: TRBV2
J: TRBJ1-1

CDR3: CASSPPGGRAGELFF
V: TRBV7-9
J: TRBJ2-2

CDR3: CAWGGRDRVMGYGYTF
V: TRBV30
J: TRBJ1-2

CDR3: CASTLNGASEAFF
V: TRBV7-8
J: TRBJ1-1

CDR3: CSVEVGTSGSYFGTDTQYF
V: TRBV29-1
J: TRBJ2-3

CDR3: CASSERDINYGYTF
V: TRBV12-3/TRBV12-4
J: TRBJ1-2

CDR3: CASSRPGGAERDTQYF
V: TRBV6-1
J: TRBJ2-3